Listed below are T cell receptor beta chains from one sample, sequenced in a study of cytomegalovirus exposure and HLA in healthy donors. Libraries were prepared by immunoSEQ multiplex PCR; TCRdb keeps only in-frame clonotypes and omits some of them. The table shows around 150,000 clones, with approximately 78% occurring only once. The specimen was PBMCs. The receptors stem from a woman in her forties or fifties in good health and CMV-seropositive. Each CDR3 is given without its conserved first and last residue. Not every row has a clone size; where given, it reads once, few, many or a size class.

abundance | j_gene | v_gene | CDR3aa
- | TRBJ1-1 | TRBV6-5 | ASSHRGAQRQAF
once | TRBJ2-3 | TRBV7-9 | ASSTASGAITDTQY
- | TRBJ1-2 | TRBV30 | AWTGTGGEWDYGYT
- | TRBJ2-7 | TRBV5-4 | ASSLTVTGPPYEQY
- | TRBJ1-1 | TRBV7-3 | ASSLSLGGDTEAF
- | TRBJ1-2 | TRBV7-9 | ASSLGGTYGYT
once | TRBJ1-5 | TRBV4-1 | ASSQGPRDSLNQPQH
- | TRBJ1-2 | TRBV6-5 | ASSYVDGYYGYT
- | TRBJ1-2 | TRBV13 | ASSNPRADRGLSVYGYT
- | TRBJ1-2 | TRBV19 | ASTPAGSVLTPYGYT
- | TRBJ2-7 | TRBV27 | ASSPYSSVLAVSYEQY
- | TRBJ2-3 | TRBV27 | ASSLPGGHTQY